This T cell receptor (beta chain) was documented in a study of blood T cell repertoires in COVID-19. Study overall: PBMCs, B-cell-depleted T cells, or T cells were the source of the cDNA or gDNA that made up the material.

This CDR3 has 12 residues. Germline CDR1 is SQVTM and CDR2 is ANQGSEA. TCRdb's table, derived via immunoSEQ multiplex PCR, lists solely in-frame clones and lacks some. The table records approximately 280,000 clones, roughly 85% of them present only once. Sequencing was performed on peripheral blood. The V gene is TRBV29-1, the J gene TRBJ1-1; no firm D call. The TCR originated in a man between 45 and 60 years old with active or convalescent COVID-19. CDR3 bases: TGCAGTACCCTGGCCCGGAACACTGAAGCTTTCTTT. It is translated as CSTLARNTEAFF.